This TCR beta chain was sequenced during a study of cytomegalovirus exposure and HLA in healthy donors. Study-level background: Earlier, about 179 million T cells were analyzed, and some 120 million unique TCR beta sequences were found among them.

PCR used 60 Vbeta primers and 13 Jbeta primers. TCRdb keeps only in-frame clones here, not all; method: immunoSEQ multiplex PCR. The profile shows about 190,000 clones, 75% to 80% of them singletons. About this clone itself: Its specificity is not known.

V lost 7 bases, J lost 5 bases, and 11 bases lay in between. From germline, CDR1 is SGDLS and CDR2 YYNGEE. This CDR3 region has 12 residues. General study results and limits: Many donors carried some public TCRs, although rarity characterized most TCR sequences. Being indistinguishable, some V segments were excluded, TRBV6-2 and TRBV6-3 among them. A prior analysis recorded that most TCR beta V segments were productive about 90% or about 30% of the time.

This receptor was obtained from a woman aged 25 to 39 in good health and CMV-seropositive. Sequenced: PBMCs. This sequence joins TRBV9 and TRBJ2-3, with D perhaps matching TRBD2 (7 bases). CDR3 DNA sequence: TGTGCCAGCGGGGGGGCCTTAGATACGCAGTATTTT. It is translated as CASGGALDTQYF.